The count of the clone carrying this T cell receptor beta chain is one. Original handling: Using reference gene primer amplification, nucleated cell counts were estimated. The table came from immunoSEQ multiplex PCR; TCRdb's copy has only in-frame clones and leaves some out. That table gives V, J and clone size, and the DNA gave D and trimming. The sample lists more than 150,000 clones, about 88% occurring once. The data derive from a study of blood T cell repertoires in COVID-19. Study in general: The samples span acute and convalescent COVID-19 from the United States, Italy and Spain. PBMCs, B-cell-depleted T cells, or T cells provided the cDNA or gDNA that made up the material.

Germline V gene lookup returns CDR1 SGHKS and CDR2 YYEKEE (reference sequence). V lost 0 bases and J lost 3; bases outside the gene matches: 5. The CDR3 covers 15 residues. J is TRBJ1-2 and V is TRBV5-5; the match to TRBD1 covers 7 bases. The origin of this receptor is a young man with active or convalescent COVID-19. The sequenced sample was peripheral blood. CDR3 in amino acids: CASSLGPDRDYGYTF. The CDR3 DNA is TGTGCCAGCAGCTTGGGCCCCGACAGGGACTATGGCTACACCTTC. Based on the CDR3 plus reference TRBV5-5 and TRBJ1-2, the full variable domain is DAGVTQSPTHLIKTRGQQVTLRCSPISGHKSVSWYQQVLGQGPQFIFQYYEKEERGRGNFPDRFSARQFPNYSSELNVNALLLGDSALYLCASSLGPDRDYGYTFGSGTRLTVV.